This T cell receptor beta chain was found in a study of blood T cell repertoires in COVID-19. Method: immunoSEQ multiplex PCR; TCRdb's copy keeps in-frame clones and lacks some. The sample holds about 220,000 clones, 82% seen once. V was cut by 6 bases and J by 0 bases, with 6 bases left in between. The CDR3 is 13 residues long. CDR1 is SGHTA and CDR2 is FQGNSA in the germline V gene. The sequence was collected from a woman in her sixties who had recovered from COVID-19. Sequences were obtained from PBMCs or T cells enriched from blood (not recorded which). The rearrangement joins TRBV7-2 to TRBJ1-5, with no clear D. CDR3 in amino acids: CASRYSSNQPQHF. The CDR3 region has the DNA TGTGCCAGCAGATACAGTAGCAATCAGCCCCAGCATTTT.